This entry describes one TCR beta chain. Sequencing used immunoSEQ multiplex PCR; TCRdb keeps in-frame clones, though not all of them. This table has fewer than 250,000 clones, around 85% appearing once. These data originate in a study of blood T cell repertoires in COVID-19. On the study more broadly: Italy, Spain and the United States were the sources of the convalescent and acute COVID-19 samples. Nucleic acid was either cDNA or gDNA, and it came from T cells, B-cell-depleted T cells, or PBMCs.

Germline lookup yields CDR1 SGHRS and CDR2 YFSETQ. This CDR3 has 15 residues. Trimming removed 4 bases from V and 2 bases from J; junction bases left unmatched: 5. Input material: peripheral blood. The chain is built from TRBV5-1 and TRBJ2-5; 10 bases fit TRBD2. The TCR sequence derives from a woman aged 55-70 years with active or convalescent COVID-19. The CDR3 DNA reads TGCGCCAGCAGCCGTTCTAGCGGGGGTCAAGAGACCCAGTACTTC. This codes for CASSRSSGGQETQYF.